The 19 T cell receptor beta chains below all came from one sample that was sequenced in a study of T cells in Graves' hyperthyroidism and ophthalmopathy. Amplified regions were TCR beta CDR3 sequences from RNA transcripts. Carried out on the TCR CDR3, a first-round RT-PCR used the HTBI primer set. TCRdb reanalysed the multiplex PCR reads using MiXCR and keeps one entry per CDR3 protein. The repertoire includes hundreds of thousands of distinct CDR3 sequences, 40% to 55% of them detected once, and about 8.2% sits in the top ten. The sample was peripheral blood or thyroid tissue (not recorded which). These receptors all stem from a woman between 18 and 30 years old with Graves' hyperthyroidism.

Notes on this clonotype: Sequence at one end of the junction differs from germline and may be a read error. The chain combines TRBV7-9 with TRBJ1-3; no definite D call. Germline lookup yields CDR1 SEHNR and CDR2 FQNEAQ (reference sequence). This CDR3 has 14 amino acids. CDR3 region: CASSLGDEGNTIYF. The CDR3 DNA follows: TGCGCCAGCAGCTTGGGCGACGAGGGAAACACCATATATTTT. The entire variable domain, with the rest obtained from reference TRBV7-9 and TRBJ1-3, is as follows: DTGVSQNPRHKITKRGQNVTFRCDPISEHNRLYWYRQTLGQGPEFLTYFQNEAQLEKSRLLSDRFSAERPKGSFSTLEIQRTEQGDSAMYLCASSLGDEGNTIYFGEGSWLTVV.

The table lists this clonotype with many counts. The chain joins TRBV25-1 to TRBJ2-3; the match to TRBD1 covers 8 bases. The CDR3 consists of 12 residues. Germline values: CDR1 MGHDK, CDR2 SYGVNS. J lost 6 bases, V lost 4 bases, and 0 bases had no gene match. The CDR3 DNA sequence: TGTGCCAGCAGTGGGACAGGGGATACGCAGTATTTT. It codes for CASSGTGDTQYF.

V usage is TRBV24-1 and J usage is TRBJ1-5; D gene uncertain. Trimming cost V 4 bases and J 1 base, with 7 bases left between them. The CDR3 spans 14 residues. The V gene's germline CDR1 is KGHDR and CDR2 SFDVKD. The CDR3 region has the DNA TGTGCCACCAGTGAGGCGCGGAGCAATCAGCCCCAGCATTTT. This gives the protein CATSEARSNQPQHF.

This clonotype has just one count. Possible read error: a much larger clone is one base away. This chain connects TRBV2 to TRBJ2-5; 11 bases are a match to TRBD1. This CDR3 has 12 residues. V trimming: 5 bases; J trimming: 9 bases; junction bases outside the gene matches: 2. CDR1 is SNHLY and CDR2 is FYNNEI in the germline V gene. CDR3 sequence: CASSRDRGAQYF. CDR3 in DNA: TGTGCCAGCAGTCGGGACAGGGGGGCCCAGTACTTC.

This clonotype was counted ten times or more. The rearrangement uses TRBV2 and TRBJ1-5; a possible D gene is TRBD1 (5 bases). The germline V gene encodes CDR1 SNHLY and CDR2 FYNNEI. The CDR3 contains 14 residues. Deletions cut 4 bases from V and 4 bases from J, with 11 bases between. The CDR3: CASSVVGGNQPQHF. The DNA for the CDR3 is TGTGCCAGCAGTGTCGTTGGGGGGAATCAGCCCCAGCATTTT.

This sequence joins TRBV9 and TRBJ1-1; D unclear. V dropped 0 bases and J dropped 5 bases, with 11 bases sitting between them. This CDR3 region has 14 residues. Germline V CDR1 and CDR2: SGDLS, YYNGEE. CDR3 sequence: CASSVAASGTEAFF. CDR3 nucleotides: TGTGCCAGCAGCGTAGCCGCATCTGGAACTGAAGCTTTCTTT.

This clonotype was counted ten times or more. The chain uses TRBV29-1 and TRBJ1-3; 7 bases agree with TRBD1. The CDR3 has 14 residues. J was trimmed by 3 bases and V by 3 bases; bases with no gene match: 5. Germline lookup yields CDR1 SQVTM and CDR2 ANQGSEA. CDR3 in DNA: TGCAGCGTTGACGAACAGGGGATTGGAAACACCATATATTTT. This codes for CSVDEQGIGNTIYF.

This chain links TRBV20-1 with TRBJ1-5; D unresolved. The CDR3 covers 14 residues. V shed 3 bases and J shed 3 bases, with 12 bases lying between them. CDR1 DFQATT and CDR2 SNEGSKA come from the germline V gene (reference sequence). Here the CDR3 DNA reads TGCAGTGCTAGTATGACCCTCGCCAATCAGCCCCAGCATTTT. It translates to CSASMTLANQPQHF.

Comments on this clonotype: An end of the junction differs from the germline gene, which may be a read error. The rearrangement uses TRBV20-1 and TRBJ1-2, with no clear D. This CDR3 is 13 amino acids long. CDR1 and CDR2 (germline): DFQATT, SNEGSKA (reference sequence). The CDR3 here is CNAKGPGHYGYTF. The CDR3 nucleotides are TGCAATGCTAAGGGTCCTGGGCACTATGGCTACACCTTC.

The gene calls are TRBV6-5 and TRBJ1-2; the D gene is possibly TRBD1 (5 bases). Germline V gene sequence: CDR1 MNHEY, CDR2 SVGAGI. V lost 7 bases to trimming and J lost 8 bases, with 20 bases between them. The CDR3 totals 14 residues. The CDR3 sequence is CASIPRFRVGGYTF. As DNA, the CDR3 is TGTGCCAGCATTCCTCGATTCAGGGTCGGGGGCTACACCTTC.

A note on this clonotype: Since the CDR3 does not end with the conserved phenylalanine or tryptophan, this likely comes from a read error. No DNA is shown, since the ends of the CDR3 on it are uncertain; the CDR3 is the one TCRdb lists. This chain connects TRBV20-1 to TRBJ1-6. Germline CDR1 is DFQATT and CDR2 is SNEGSKA (reference sequence). The CDR3 extends over 8 residues, inclusive of both ends. CDR3: CSARDITS.

This clonotype was seen at least ten times. The rearrangement joins TRBV29-1 to TRBJ1-1; the D gene is possibly TRBD1 (5 bases). Germline CDR1 SQVTM, CDR2 ANQGSEA. This CDR3 is built from 12 residues. Between the trimmed V and J ends, which lost 4 bases and 1 base, there was a span of 7 bases. The CDR3 reads CSVAGQNTEAFF. As DNA, the CDR3 is TGCAGCGTTGCGGGGCAGAACACTGAAGCTTTCTTT.

This clonotype appeared many times. This rearrangement joins TRBV29-1 to TRBJ1-1; D is unresolved. CDR1 is SQVTM, CDR2 ANQGSEA, per germline. The CDR3 contains 14 residues. The V end lost 5 bases, the J end lost 0 bases, and 13 bases lay between the germline ends. DNA of the CDR3: TGCAGCGTTTCCATGACGCGGATGAACACTGAAGCTTTCTTT. It is translated as CSVSMTRMNTEAFF.

This clonotype was observed at least ten times. This rearrangement joins TRBV9 to TRBJ1-1; unclear D gene. Deletions cut 4 bases from V and 6 bases from J, with 13 bases between. The CDR3 has 13 residues. Germline CDR1 and CDR2: SGDLS and YYNGEE. The CDR3 loop reads CASSRRLRAEAFF. CDR3 DNA sequence: TGTGCCAGCAGCCGGAGGTTGAGGGCTGAAGCTTTCTTT.

This clonotype was counted only a few times. Compared with germline, one end of the junction differs, possibly owing to a read error. The chain recombines TRBV7-7 with TRBJ2-1; tentative D call: TRBD1 (6 bases). The CDR3 covers 14 residues. Germline values: CDR1 SSHAT, CDR2 FNYEAQ (reference sequence). CDR3 protein: CASSSGAPNNEQFF. In DNA, the CDR3 is TGTGCTAGCAGCTCAGGGGCACCTAACAATGAGCAGTTCTTC. Full variable domain (missing parts from reference TRBV7-7 and TRBJ2-1): GAGVSQSPRYKVTKRGQDVTLRCDPISSHATLYWYQQALGQGPEFLTYFNYEAQPDKSGLPSDRFSAERPEGSISTLTIQRTEQRDSAMYRCASSSGAPNNEQFFGPGTRLTVL.

A few counts support this clonotype. This chain connects TRBV5-4 to TRBJ1-2; weak D call: TRBD1 (6 bases). Germline V gene data show CDR1 as SGHNT and CDR2 as YYREEE (reference sequence). The CDR3 loop spans 13 amino acids. V shed 0 bases and J shed 7 bases, with 10 bases lying between them. CDR3 sequence reads: CASSLGGGLGYTF. In DNA form, the CDR3 reads TGTGCCAGCAGCTTGGGCGGGGGGCTTGGCTACACCTTC.

This clonotype has only a few counts. The chain combines TRBV10-2 with TRBJ2-2, with D possibly matching TRBD2 (6 bases). The CDR3 extends over 18 amino acids. Germline V gives CDR1 WSHSY, CDR2 SAAADI. The ends were cut back, 6 bases at V and 0 bases at J, with 20 bases in the middle. The CDR3 loop reads CASRGGLAGRTNTGELFF. DNA of the CDR3: TGCGCCAGCAGGGGGGGACTTGCAGGCCGTACGAACACCGGGGAGCTGTTTTTT.

The genes are TRBV7-2 and TRBJ1-1, with D perhaps matching TRBD1 (6 bases). There are 14 residues in the CDR3. The V end was cut by 5 bases, the J end by 3 bases, with 13 bases between. CDR1 and CDR2 (germline): SGHTA, FQGNSA. The CDR3 nucleotides are TGTGCCAGCAGCGACGGGGGGGGGCACACTGAAGCTTTCTTT. Amino acid sequence: CASSDGGGHTEAFF.

V gene TRBV9 combines with J gene TRBJ1-2; 7 bases map to TRBD1. The V gene's germline CDR1 is SGDLS and CDR2 YYNGEE. With V trimmed by 7 bases and J by 5 bases, 11 bases remained unmatched. The CDR3 has 14 residues. The CDR3 nucleotides are TGTGCCAGCTCACCTGGGACAGAAGGTTATGGCTACACCTTC. This codes for CASSPGTEGYGYTF.